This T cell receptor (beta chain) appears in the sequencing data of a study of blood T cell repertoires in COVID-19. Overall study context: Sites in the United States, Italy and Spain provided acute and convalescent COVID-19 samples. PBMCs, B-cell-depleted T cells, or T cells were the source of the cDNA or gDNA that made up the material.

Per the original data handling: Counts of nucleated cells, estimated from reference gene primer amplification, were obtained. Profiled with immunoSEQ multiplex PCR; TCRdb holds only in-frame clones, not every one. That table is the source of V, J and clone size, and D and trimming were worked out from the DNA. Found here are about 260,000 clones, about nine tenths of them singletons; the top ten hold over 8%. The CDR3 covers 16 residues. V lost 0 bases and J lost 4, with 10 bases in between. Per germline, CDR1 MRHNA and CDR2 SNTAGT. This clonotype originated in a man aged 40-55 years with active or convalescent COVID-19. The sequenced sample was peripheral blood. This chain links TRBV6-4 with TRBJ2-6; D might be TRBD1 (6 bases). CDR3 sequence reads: CASSDSAGEGANVLTF. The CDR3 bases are TGTGCCAGCAGTGACTCGGCAGGGGAAGGGGCCAACGTCCTGACTTTC.